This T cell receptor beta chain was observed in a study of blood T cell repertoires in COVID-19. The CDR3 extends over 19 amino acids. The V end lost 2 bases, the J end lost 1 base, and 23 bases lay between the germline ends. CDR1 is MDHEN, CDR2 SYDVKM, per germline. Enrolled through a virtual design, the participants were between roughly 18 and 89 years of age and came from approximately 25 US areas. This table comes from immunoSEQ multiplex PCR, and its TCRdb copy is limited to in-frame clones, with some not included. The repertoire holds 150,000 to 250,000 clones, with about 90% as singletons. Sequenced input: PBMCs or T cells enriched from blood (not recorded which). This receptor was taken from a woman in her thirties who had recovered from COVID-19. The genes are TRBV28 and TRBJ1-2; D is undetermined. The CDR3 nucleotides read TGTGCCAGCAGTTTAAGGCGTTGGGTAGGAGAGGGCCTTAACTATGGCTACACCTTC. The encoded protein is CASSLRRWVGEGLNYGYTF.